This is a list of T cell receptor beta chains from one sample in a study of T cells after yellow fever vaccination. TCRdb reprocessed the 5' RACE reads via MiXCR and lists one record per CDR3 protein. The repertoire holds 450,000 to 550,000 distinct CDR3 sequences, under 25% seen once, with roughly an eighth in the top ten. The sample in question was PBMCs, obtained 15 days after the yellow fever booster vaccination. The origin of the receptors is a man aged 25 to 40 who received the YFV17D yellow fever vaccine. Both conserved end residues are part of each CDR3. A D gene is named only where the DNA matches it firmly. Clone size is not always given. Where it is, it says once, few, many or a class for expanded clones.

v_gene: TRBV24-1; abundance: once; j_gene: TRBJ2-5; d_gene: -; CDR3aa: CATCLLRGRAYQETQYF; CDR3nt: TGTGCCACCTGCCTCCTTAGGGGCAGGGCGTACCAAGAGACCCAGTACTTC
v_gene: TRBV6-2/TRBV6-3; abundance: -; j_gene: TRBJ1-6; d_gene: TRBD1; CDR3aa: CASSPRTGGPGALHF; CDR3nt: TGTGCCAGCAGCCCCAGGACAGGGGGCCCCGGAGCCCTCCACTTT
v_gene: TRBV21-1; abundance: few; j_gene: TRBJ1-1; d_gene: -; CDR3aa: CARRRGTEAFF; CDR3nt: TGTGCCAGACGGAGGGGCACTGAAGCTTTCTTT
v_gene: TRBV5-1; abundance: -; j_gene: TRBJ2-2; d_gene: TRBD1; CDR3aa: CASSLVQGAPGELFF; CDR3nt: TGCGCCAGCAGCTTGGTTCAGGGGGCCCCCGGGGAGCTGTTTTTT
v_gene: TRBV20-1; abundance: -; j_gene: TRBJ2-7; d_gene: TRBD2; CDR3aa: CSARDPQRGFYEQYF; CDR3nt: TGCAGTGCTAGAGACCCCCAGCGGGGGTTCTACGAGCAGTACTTC
v_gene: TRBV3-1; abundance: -; j_gene: TRBJ2-7; d_gene: -; CDR3aa: CASSQVVSNEQYF; CDR3nt: TGTGCCAGCAGCCAAGTAGTGTCGAACGAGCAGTACTTC
v_gene: TRBV6-1; abundance: -; j_gene: TRBJ2-5; d_gene: -; CDR3aa: CASSQTVTQDTQYF; CDR3nt: TGTGCCAGCAGTCAAACAGTGACACAAGACACCCAGTACTTC
v_gene: TRBV20-1; abundance: -; j_gene: TRBJ2-1; d_gene: TRBD2; CDR3aa: CSARSGLAVGEQFF; CDR3nt: TGCAGTGCTAGATCGGGACTAGCCGTTGGGGAGCAGTTCTTC
v_gene: TRBV10-3; abundance: few; j_gene: TRBJ2-5; d_gene: -; CDR3aa: CAISESSTPGRETQYF; CDR3nt: TGTGCCATCAGTGAGTCTTCCACGCCGGGGCGGGAGACCCAGTACTTC
v_gene: TRBV9; abundance: few; j_gene: TRBJ1-5; d_gene: TRBD1; CDR3aa: CASSPWDSPDQPQHF; CDR3nt: TGTGCCAGCAGCCCCTGGGACAGTCCCGATCAGCCCCAGCATTTT
v_gene: TRBV6-2/TRBV6-3; abundance: few; j_gene: TRBJ2-7; d_gene: -; CDR3aa: CASSYGGTLYEQYF; CDR3nt: TGTGCCAGCAGTTACGGTGGGACCCTCTACGAGCAGTACTTC
v_gene: TRBV11-2; abundance: few; j_gene: TRBJ2-3; d_gene: -; CDR3aa: CASSLFVEVAGTDTQYF; CDR3nt: TGTGCCAGCAGCTTATTCGTCGAGGTAGCGGGCACAGATACGCAGTATTTT
v_gene: TRBV19; abundance: -; j_gene: TRBJ1-2; d_gene: -; CDR3aa: CASSIRDDYGYTF; CDR3nt: TGTGCCAGTAGTATAAGGGATGACTATGGCTACACCTTC
v_gene: TRBV3-1; abundance: -; j_gene: TRBJ2-7; d_gene: -; CDR3aa: CASSQGVVEQYF; CDR3nt: TGTGCCAGCAGCCAAGGCGTTGTCGAGCAGTACTTC
v_gene: TRBV6-6; abundance: few; j_gene: TRBJ1-5; d_gene: -; CDR3aa: CASSYAVNQPQHF; CDR3nt: TGTGCCAGCAGTTACGCAGTAAATCAGCCCCAGCATTTT
v_gene: TRBV5-1; abundance: few; j_gene: TRBJ2-1; d_gene: TRBD1; CDR3aa: CASTPNQGAGYNEQFF; CDR3nt: TGCGCCAGCACCCCTAACCAGGGGGCCGGCTACAATGAGCAGTTCTTC
v_gene: TRBV12-3/TRBV12-4; abundance: few; j_gene: TRBJ1-2; d_gene: -; CDR3aa: CASSKPGRSYTF; CDR3nt: TGTGCCAGCAGTAAACCGGGACGCAGCTACACCTTC
v_gene: TRBV30; abundance: -; j_gene: TRBJ2-7; d_gene: -; CDR3aa: CACRRGAVVYEQYF; CDR3nt: TGTGCCTGTCGCCGGGGGGCGGTTGTCTACGAGCAGTACTTC
v_gene: TRBV11-2; abundance: -; j_gene: TRBJ2-1; d_gene: TRBD2; CDR3aa: CASSNIAGVPYNEQFF; CDR3nt: TGTGCCAGCAGCAACATAGCGGGAGTCCCCTACAATGAGCAGTTCTTC
v_gene: TRBV11-2; abundance: -; j_gene: TRBJ1-4; d_gene: TRBD1; CDR3aa: CASSPGGTGTNEKLFF; CDR3nt: TGTGCCAGCAGCCCCGGGGGGACAGGGACTAATGAAAAACTGTTTTTT
v_gene: TRBV7-2; abundance: many; j_gene: TRBJ2-7; d_gene: -; CDR3aa: CASSLNSLSSYEQYF; CDR3nt: TGTGCCAGCAGCTTAAACTCATTGAGCTCCTACGAGCAGTACTTC
v_gene: TRBV7-2; abundance: few; j_gene: TRBJ1-2; d_gene: TRBD1; CDR3aa: CASSPRTGQGSGYTF; CDR3nt: TGTGCCAGCAGCCCTAGAACGGGACAGGGTAGTGGCTACACCTTC
v_gene: TRBV6-5; abundance: once; j_gene: TRBJ2-7; d_gene: -; CDR3aa: CASSYTGKHEQYF; CDR3nt: TGTGCCAGCAGTTACACAGGGAAGCACGAGCAGTACTTC